This T cell receptor (beta chain) was recorded in a study of blood T cell repertoires in COVID-19 (dated by TCRdb to 2018 to 2021). For the study in its entirety: Collaborator samples came from the United States, Italy and Spain and covered acute and convalescent phases of COVID-19. HLA class I and class II types, where available, came from metadata supplied by the sample provider rather than from assay-based typing. The samples were drawn from two sources: the first 160 participants of the ongoing ImmuneRACE study, and about 1,300 subjects contributed by 6 global collaborators. A freely available public database, intended as a resource for researchers studying the immune response to SARS-CoV-2, is where the repertoires were released. The sample metadata nearly always contained a de-identified subject ID, COVID-19 status, age in years and sex. The dataset comprised deeply sampled blood TCRbeta repertoires from subjects exposed to, actively infected with, or recovered from COVID-19. The material from the prospective study consisted of cDNA or gDNA derived from T cells, B-cell-depleted T cells, or PBMCs.

This clone was seen ten or more times. Its antigen is unknown. Per-base qualities were not stored, and no clone one base away is much larger. Another Seattle source contributed samples from volunteer blood donors who had recovered from COVID-19. Whole blood was collected in K2EDTA tubes by collaborating institutions according to the institutions' own protocols. For TCRbeta analysis, collaborator samples were shipped as frozen whole blood, as isolated PBMCs, or as DNA extracted from either sample type. TCRbeta CDR3 regions were amplified from genomic DNA using the immunoSEQ Assay, a bias-controlled multiplex PCR. On the authors' methods: Within the assay, amplification of reference gene primers was used to estimate how many nucleated cells each sample contained. Sequence reads were collapsed and filtered to measure the absolute abundance of every unique TCRbeta CDR3 rearrangement. For each sample, productive Simpson clonality was calculated as the square root of Simpson's diversity index across productive rearrangements. This immuneACCESS table, as held by TCRdb, lists in-frame sequences with V and J called but not all clones. Of the missing ones, under half trace to an unresolved V gene in checked studies; the others have no known cause. Clone size and V and J calls were adopted from that table, with D and trimming inferred from the DNA. In this sample the table shows about 260,000 clones, over 80% of which occur a single time. Approximately 1.6% of the sample belongs to the ten largest clones.

Sequences LGHDT (CDR1) and YNNKEL (CDR2) are obtained from the germline V gene (reference sequence). The CDR3 runs 15 amino acids, cysteine and phenylalanine included. Here the CDR3 DNA is all that survives: 45 bases in frame from base 1. V sheds 1 base and J sheds 4 bases, leaving 12 bases between their ends. Points the paper makes about the study in general: The amount of clinical and demographic metadata varied by source and participant and was provided uncurated.

This TCR came from a woman aged 40 to 55 who had recovered from COVID-19. The sample consisted of peripheral blood. The sequence links TRBV3-1 (or the pseudogene TRBV3-2) to TRBJ2-3, with no confidently assigned D gene. The DNA sequence is as follows: TGTGCCAGCAGCCAAGGGCTCCTAGGTCCAGATACGCAGTATTTT. It codes for CASSQGLLGPDTQYF.